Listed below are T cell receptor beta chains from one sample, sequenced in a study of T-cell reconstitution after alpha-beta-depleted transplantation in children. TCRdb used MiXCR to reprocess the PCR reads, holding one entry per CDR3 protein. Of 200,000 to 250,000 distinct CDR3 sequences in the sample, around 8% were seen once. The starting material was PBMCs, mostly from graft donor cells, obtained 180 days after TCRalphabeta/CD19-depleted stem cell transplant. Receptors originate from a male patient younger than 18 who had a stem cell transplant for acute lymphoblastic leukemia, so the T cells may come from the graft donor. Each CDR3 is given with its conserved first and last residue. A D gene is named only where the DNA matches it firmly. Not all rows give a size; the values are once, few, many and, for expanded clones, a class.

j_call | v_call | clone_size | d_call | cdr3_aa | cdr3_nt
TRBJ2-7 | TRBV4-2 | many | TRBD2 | CASSHHSWGTSGYEQYF | TGTGCCAGCAGCCACCACTCGTGGGGGACTAGCGGCTACGAGCAGTACTTC
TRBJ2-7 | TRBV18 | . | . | CASSPRVHEQYF | TGTGCCAGCTCACCACGGGTTCACGAGCAGTACTTC
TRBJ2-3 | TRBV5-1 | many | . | CASSNTEGEDTQYF | TGCGCCAGCAGCAACACCGAGGGAGAAGATACGCAGTATTTT
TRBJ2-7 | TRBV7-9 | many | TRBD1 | CASSFGDRGPYEQYF | TGTGCCAGCAGCTTTGGGGACAGGGGGCCCTACGAGCAGTACTTC
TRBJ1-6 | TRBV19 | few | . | CASSPEENNSPLHF | TGTGCCAGTAGTCCGGAAGAGAATAATTCACCCCTCCACTTT
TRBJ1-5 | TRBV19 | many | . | CASTTGGRGNQPQHF | TGTGCCAGTACAACCGGGGGAAGGGGCAATCAGCCCCAGCATTTT
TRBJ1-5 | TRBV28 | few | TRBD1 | CASSSGTAKYF | TGTGCCAGCAGTTCCGGGACAGCAAAGTATTTT
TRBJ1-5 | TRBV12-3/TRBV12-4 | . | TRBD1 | CAISLGGQRRGYNQPQHF | TGTGCCATCAGTTTAGGGGGACAGAGACGCGGGTACAATCAGCCCCAGCATTTT
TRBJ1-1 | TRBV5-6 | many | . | CASSLGVGYRMNTEAFF | TGTGCCAGCAGCTTGGGGGTGGGTTACAGGATGAACACTGAAGCTTTCTTT
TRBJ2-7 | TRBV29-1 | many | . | CSVRTATYEQYF | TGCAGCGTCCGGACGGCCACCTACGAGCAGTACTTC
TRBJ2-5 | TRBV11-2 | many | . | CASSSFGHGQETQYF | TGTGCCAGCAGCTCCTTCGGACACGGCCAAGAGACCCAGTACTTC
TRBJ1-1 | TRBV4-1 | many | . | CASSQALGHQKEAFF | TGCGCCAGCAGCCAAGCATTGGGACACCAAAAAGAAGCTTTCTTT
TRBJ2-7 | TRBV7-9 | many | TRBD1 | CASSLGGQDYYEQYF | TGTGCCAGCAGCTTAGGGGGACAGGACTACTACGAGCAGTACTTC
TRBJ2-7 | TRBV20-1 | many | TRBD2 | CSARTSGGYEQYF | TGCAGTGCCCGGACTAGCGGGGGTTACGAGCAGTACTTC
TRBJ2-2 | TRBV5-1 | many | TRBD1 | CASSLAQGAKAGELFF | TGCGCCAGCAGCTTGGCCCAGGGGGCGAAAGCCGGGGAGCTGTTTTTT
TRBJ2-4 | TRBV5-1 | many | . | CASSPDGTGLAKNIQYF | TGCGCCAGCAGCCCTGACGGGACGGGGCTAGCCAAAAACATTCAGTACTTC
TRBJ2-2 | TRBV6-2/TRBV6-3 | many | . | CASRKTANTGELFF | TGTGCCAGCAGGAAGACAGCGAACACCGGGGAGCTGTTTTTT
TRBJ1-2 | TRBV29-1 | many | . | CSVAGGPYGGYTF | TGCAGCGTGGCGGGGGGACCATATGGTGGCTACACCTTC
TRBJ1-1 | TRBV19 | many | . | CATSPYLNTEAFF | TGTGCCACCTCACCCTATTTGAACACTGAAGCTTTCTTT
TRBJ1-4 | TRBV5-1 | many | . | CASSEEGGSEKLFF | TGCGCCAGCAGCGAGGAGGGAGGAAGTGAAAAACTGTTTTTT
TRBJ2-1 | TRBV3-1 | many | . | CASSQELGGRPKGYNEQFF | TGTGCCAGCAGCCAAGAGTTGGGGGGTCGCCCCAAGGGGTACAATGAGCAGTTCTTC
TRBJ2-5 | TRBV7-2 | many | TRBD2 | CASSLGLAGGFQETQYF | TGTGCCAGCAGCTTGGGACTAGCGGGGGGATTCCAAGAGACCCAGTACTTC
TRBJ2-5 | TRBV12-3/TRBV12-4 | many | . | CASGQGRLGTQYF | TGTGCCAGCGGTCAGGGGAGGCTTGGGACCCAGTACTTC
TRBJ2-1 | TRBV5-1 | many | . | CASSVNPPPTNEQFF | TGCGCCAGCAGCGTGAACCCTCCACCCACCAATGAGCAGTTCTTC
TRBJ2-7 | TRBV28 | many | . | CASSLSSGVREQYF | TGTGCCAGCAGTTTATCGTCAGGGGTACGCGAGCAGTACTTC
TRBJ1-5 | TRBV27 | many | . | CASSLGLNQPQHF | TGTGCCAGCAGTTTGGGCCTCAATCAGCCCCAGCATTTT
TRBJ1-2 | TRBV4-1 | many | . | CASSFGWDNVNYGYTF | TGCGCCAGCAGCTTCGGATGGGACAACGTGAACTATGGCTACACCTTC
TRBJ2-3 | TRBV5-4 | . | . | CASSLGGPWRPKKEDTQYF | TGTGCCAGCAGCTTGGGGGGCCCCTGGCGGCCGAAAAAGGAGGATACGCAGTATTTT
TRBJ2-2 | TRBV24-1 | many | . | CATSPSDPYTNTGELFF | TGTGCCACCAGCCCTAGCGATCCTTACACGAACACCGGGGAGCTGTTTTTT
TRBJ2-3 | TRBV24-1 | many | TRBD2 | CATSDFANLSGGGALITDTQYF | TGTGCCACCAGTGATTTTGCCAATCTTAGCGGCGGGGGGGCCCTAATTACAGATACGCAGTATTTT
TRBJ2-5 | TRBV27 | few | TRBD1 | CASSFTGDQETQYF | TGTGCCAGCAGTTTTACAGGGGACCAAGAGACCCAGTACTTC
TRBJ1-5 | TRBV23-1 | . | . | CASSQSGLLNQPQHF | TGCGCCAGCAGTCAATCGGGACTCCTAAATCAGCCCCAGCATTTT
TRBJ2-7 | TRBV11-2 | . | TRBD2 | CASSFLREGLGEQYF | TGTGCCAGCAGCTTCCTGCGGGAGGGCCTCGGCGAGCAGTACTTC
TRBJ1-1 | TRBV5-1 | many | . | CASSPDGATEAFF | TGCGCCAGCAGCCCGGACGGGGCCACTGAAGCTTTCTTT
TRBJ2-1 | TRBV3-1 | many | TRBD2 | CASSRTSGDEQFF | TGTGCCAGCAGTCGGACTAGCGGGGATGAGCAGTTCTTC
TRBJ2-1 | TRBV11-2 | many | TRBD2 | CASSLGGTRRGNEQFF | TGTGCCAGCAGCTTAGGCGGGACTAGGAGGGGCAATGAGCAGTTCTTC
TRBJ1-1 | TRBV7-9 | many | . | CASQAVEAFF | TGTGCCAGCCAGGCGGTTGAAGCTTTCTTT
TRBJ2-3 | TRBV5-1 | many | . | CASSLKADTQYF | TGCGCCAGCAGCTTGAAGGCTGATACGCAGTATTTT
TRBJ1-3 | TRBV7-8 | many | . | CASSLDLHPLNTIYF | TGTGCCAGCAGCTTAGATCTGCACCCTCTAAACACCATATATTTT
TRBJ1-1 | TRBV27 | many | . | CASSSRGGKNTEAFF | TGTGCCAGCAGTTCCCGGGGAGGCAAGAACACTGAAGCTTTCTTT
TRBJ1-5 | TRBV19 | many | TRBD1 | CASSIQGAYQPQHF | TGTGCCAGTAGTATCCAGGGGGCATATCAGCCCCAGCATTTT
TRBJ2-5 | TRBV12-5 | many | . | CASGRPPQETQYF | TGTGCTAGTGGTCGGCCCCCTCAAGAGACCCAGTACTTC
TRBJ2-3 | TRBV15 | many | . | CAKSGTTADTQYF | TGTGCCAAGTCTGGTACTACCGCAGATACGCAGTATTTT
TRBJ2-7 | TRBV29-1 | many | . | CSVRREGTREQYF | TGCAGCGTTCGCCGAGAGGGTACACGCGAGCAGTACTTC
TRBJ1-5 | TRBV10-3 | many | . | CAIGRDQPQHF | TGTGCCATCGGGCGGGATCAGCCCCAGCATTTT
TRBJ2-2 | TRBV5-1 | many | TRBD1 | CASSLAPTGMNTGELFF | TGCGCCAGCAGCTTGGCCCCGACAGGGATGAACACCGGGGAGCTGTTTTTT
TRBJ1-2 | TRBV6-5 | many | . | CASSYGRSNYGYTF | TGTGCCAGCAGTTACGGCAGAAGCAACTATGGCTACACCTTC
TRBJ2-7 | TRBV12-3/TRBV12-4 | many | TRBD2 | CASSSPPSGSYEQYF | TGTGCCAGCAGTTCCCCCCCTAGCGGATCCTACGAGCAGTACTTC
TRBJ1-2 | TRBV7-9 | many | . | CASSLAGSDGYTF | TGTGCCAGCAGCTTAGCTGGGAGTGATGGCTACACCTTC
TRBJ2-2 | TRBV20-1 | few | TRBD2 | CSAPRSGRGNTGELFF | TGCAGTGCCCCGCGGAGCGGGAGGGGGAACACCGGGGAGCTGTTTTTT
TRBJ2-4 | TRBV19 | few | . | CASSIKQEPSAKNIQYF | TGTGCCAGTAGTATAAAACAGGAACCGTCGGCCAAAAACATTCAGTACTTC
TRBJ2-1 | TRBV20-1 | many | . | CSARDYNEQFF | TGCAGTGCTAGGGATTACAATGAGCAGTTCTTC
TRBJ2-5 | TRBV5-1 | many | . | CASSSMTVTQYF | TGCGCCAGCAGCTCGATGACCGTGACCCAGTACTTC
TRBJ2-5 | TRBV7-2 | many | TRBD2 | CASSVWTSGVGTQYF | TGTGCCAGCAGCGTATGGACTAGCGGGGTAGGGACCCAGTACTTC
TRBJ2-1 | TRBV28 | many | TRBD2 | CASSPGTSGRNEQFF | TGTGCCAGCAGTCCCGGGACTAGCGGGAGGAATGAGCAGTTCTTC